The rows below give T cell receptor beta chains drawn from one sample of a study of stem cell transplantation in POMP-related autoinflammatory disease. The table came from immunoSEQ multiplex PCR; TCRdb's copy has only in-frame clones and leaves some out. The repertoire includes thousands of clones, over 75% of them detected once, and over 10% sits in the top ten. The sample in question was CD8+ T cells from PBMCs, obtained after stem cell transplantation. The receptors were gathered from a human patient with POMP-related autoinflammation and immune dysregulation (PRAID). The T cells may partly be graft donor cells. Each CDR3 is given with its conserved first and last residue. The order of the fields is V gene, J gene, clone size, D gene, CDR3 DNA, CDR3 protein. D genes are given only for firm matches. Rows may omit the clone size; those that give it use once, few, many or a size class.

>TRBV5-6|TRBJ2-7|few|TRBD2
TGTGCCAGCAGTCGTGGGAGGGGTTACGAGCAGTACTTC
CASSRGRGYEQYF
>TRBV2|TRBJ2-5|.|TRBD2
TGTGCCAGCAATCCTAGCGGAGGAGCCCAAGAGACCCAGTACTTC
CASNPSGGAQETQYF
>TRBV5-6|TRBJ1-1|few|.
TGTGCCAGCAGCTTGGTCTTCAAATCCACTGAAGCTTTCTTT
CASSLVFKSTEAFF
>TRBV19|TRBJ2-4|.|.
TGTGCCAGTAGGGACAACCGAGTTCAGTACTTC
CASRDNRVQYF
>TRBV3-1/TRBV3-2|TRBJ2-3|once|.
TGTGCCAGCAGCCAAGATCCCAGGGCGGTAGATACGCAGTATTTT
CASSQDPRAVDTQYF
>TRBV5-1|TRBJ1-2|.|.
TGCGCCAGCAGCTTGGGAAGATGGGGACGGAGCATTGGCTACACCTTC
CASSLGRWGRSIGYTF
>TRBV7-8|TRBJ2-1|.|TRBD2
TGTGCCAGCAGCTTAGCTCCCGGGGGGGGCTACAATGAGCAGTTCTTC
CASSLAPGGGYNEQFF
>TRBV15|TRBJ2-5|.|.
TGTGCCACCAGCAGAGGCCCGCCAGGGGGGGAGACCCAGTACTTC
CATSRGPPGGETQYF
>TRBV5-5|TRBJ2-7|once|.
TGTGCCAGCACCGTCAGCAACGAGCAGTACTTC
CASTVSNEQYF
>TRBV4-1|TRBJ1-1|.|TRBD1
TGCGCCAGCAGCCTAGATCCGGGACAGGGGGCGAACACTGAAGCTTTCTTT
CASSLDPGQGANTEAFF
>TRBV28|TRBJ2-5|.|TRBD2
TGTGCCAGCAGCTCAGGACTCGGAGCGGGGGTGATGGAAGAGACCCAGTACTTC
CASSSGLGAGVMEETQYF
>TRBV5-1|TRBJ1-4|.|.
TGCGCCAGCAGCTTGGTCTCAGGAGTTGACGAAAAACTGTTTTTT
CASSLVSGVDEKLFF
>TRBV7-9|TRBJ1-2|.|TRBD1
TGTGCCAGCAGCTTGCCGGGACAGGCTTTTCACCATGGCTACACCTTC
CASSLPGQAFHHGYTF
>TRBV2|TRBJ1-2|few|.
TGTGCCAGGCTAGGAATGAATTATGGCTACACCTTC
CARLGMNYGYTF
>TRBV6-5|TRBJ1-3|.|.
TGTGCCAGCAGAACAGGGCCCTCTGGAAACACCATATATTTT
CASRTGPSGNTIYF
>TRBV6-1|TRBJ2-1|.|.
TGTGCCAGCAGTGAATCAAGGAATTCATACAATGAGCAGTTCTTC
CASSESRNSYNEQFF
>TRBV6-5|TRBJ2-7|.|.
TGTGCCAGCAGTTCCTCCGGCGGGGTACCCTACGAGCAGTACTTC
CASSSSGGVPYEQYF
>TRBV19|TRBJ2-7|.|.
TGTGCCAGTAGTATATACGGGGACACTGCCTACGAGCAGTACTTC
CASSIYGDTAYEQYF
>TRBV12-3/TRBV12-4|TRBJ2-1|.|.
TGTGCCAGCAGTTTATGGGGGAATGAGCAGTTCTTC
CASSLWGNEQFF
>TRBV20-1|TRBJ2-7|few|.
TGCAGTGCGTCGGCGATATACGAGCAGTACTTC
CSASAIYEQYF
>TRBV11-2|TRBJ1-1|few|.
TGTGCCAGCAGCTCAGGACCGAACACTGAAGCTTTCTTT
CASSSGPNTEAFF
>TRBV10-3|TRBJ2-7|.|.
TGTGCCATCAGCAACCCGGGACTCAACTCCTACGAGCAGTACTTC
CAISNPGLNSYEQYF
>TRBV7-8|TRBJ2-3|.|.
TGTGCCAGCAGCCCACCGAGGGTGGGTCGGACAGATACGCAGTATTTT
CASSPPRVGRTDTQYF
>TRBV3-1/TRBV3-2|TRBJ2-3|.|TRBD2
TGTGCCAGCAGCCAGATAGCCGGGACTAGCGGGAGAACAGATACGCAGTATTTT
CASSQIAGTSGRTDTQYF
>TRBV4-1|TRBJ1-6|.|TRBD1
TGCGCCAGCAGCCAAGAAGGGACAGGTCCTTCACCCCTCCACTTT
CASSQEGTGPSPLHF
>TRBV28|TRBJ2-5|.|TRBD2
TGTGCCAGCAGTTTATATGGGACGGGACTAAAAGAGACCCAGTACTTC
CASSLYGTGLKETQYF
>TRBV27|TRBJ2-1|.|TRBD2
TGTGCCAGCAGTTTAAAGTCCCCTACCGGGACTAGCAGAGGTCGGGGGGCATTAAATGAGCAGTTCTTC
CASSLKSPTGTSRGRGALNEQFF
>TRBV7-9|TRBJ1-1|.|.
TGTGCCAGCAGCGGCGGTGTGAACACTGAAGCTTTCTTT
CASSGGVNTEAFF
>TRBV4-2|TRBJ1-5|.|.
TGTGCCAGCAGCCAAGAGGCAGGGGATAGCAATCAGCCCCAGCATTTT
CASSQEAGDSNQPQHF
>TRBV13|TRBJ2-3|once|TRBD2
TGTGCCAGCAGCGGCAGTAGCGGGGGCCGCACAGATACGCAGTATTTT
CASSGSSGGRTDTQYF
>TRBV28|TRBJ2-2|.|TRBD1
TGTGCCAGCAGTCTCGCCCCACAGGGGGCGGACGGGGAGCTGTTTTTT
CASSLAPQGADGELFF
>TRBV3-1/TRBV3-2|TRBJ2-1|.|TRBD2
TGTGCCAGCAGCCCCTACGGACTAGCGGGAGGAAACAATGAGCAGTTCTTC
CASSPYGLAGGNNEQFF
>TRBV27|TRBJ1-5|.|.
TGTGCCAGCAGTTCCTTGGGTGACTATAGCAATCAGCCCCAGCATTTT
CASSSLGDYSNQPQHF
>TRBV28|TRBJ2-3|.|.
TGTGCCAGCAGTTTTCGTACCAACACAGATACGCAGTATTTT
CASSFRTNTDTQYF
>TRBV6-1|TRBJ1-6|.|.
TGTGCCAGCAGGTCAGGGCCTTATAATTCACCCCTCCACTTT
CASRSGPYNSPLHF
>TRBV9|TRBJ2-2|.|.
TGTGCCAGCAGCGTAGGGCGCGCTTACACCGGGGAGCTGTTTTTT
CASSVGRAYTGELFF
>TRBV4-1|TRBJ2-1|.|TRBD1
TGCGCCAGCAGCCCGGGACAGCTGACCTACAATGAGCAGTTCTTC
CASSPGQLTYNEQFF
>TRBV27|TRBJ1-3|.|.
TGTGCCAGCAGTTCCTCGTACTCTGGAAACACCATATATTTT
CASSSSYSGNTIYF
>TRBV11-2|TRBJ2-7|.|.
TGTGCCAGCAGCTTAGTTCCGGAAAGCTCCTACGAGCAGTACTTC
CASSLVPESSYEQYF
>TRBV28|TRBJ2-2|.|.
TGTGCCAGCAGCCCGTTCCTCAGGGAATTCACCGGGGAGCTGTTTTTT
CASSPFLREFTGELFF
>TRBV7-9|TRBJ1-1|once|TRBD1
TGTGCCAGCCCCGAAGGGGGCAACACTGAAGCTTTCTTT
CASPEGGNTEAFF
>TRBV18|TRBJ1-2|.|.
TGTGCCAGCTCACCTTTAGGACGCGGGGTTCGAGGCTACACCTTC
CASSPLGRGVRGYTF
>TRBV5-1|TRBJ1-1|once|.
TGCGCCAGCAGCTTGGGGACAGAAGCTTTCTTT
CASSLGTEAFF
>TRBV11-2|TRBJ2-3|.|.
TGTGCCAGCAGCTTAGTTGGGGGGAGCACAGATACGCAGTATTTT
CASSLVGGSTDTQYF
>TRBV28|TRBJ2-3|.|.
TGTGCCAGCAGTTCCAGACAGGCCACTAGCACAGATACGCAGTATTTT
CASSSRQATSTDTQYF